This TCR beta chain was identified in a study of molecular identifiers for immune sequencing clone quantification. Study overall: Replicate RNA from roughly 21,000 or 96,000 naive CD8 T cells formed five aliquots; four were sequenced. General study points: Whereas naive cells kept under 1% of molecules in clones above 20 RNA copies, such clones held over 98% in effectors.

One entry per CDR3 protein results from TCRdb running MiXCR on the PCR reads. The table records about 510,000 distinct CDR3 sequences, roughly 26% of them present only once. V lost 0 bases, J lost 0 bases, and 8 bases lay in between. The CDR3 length is 15 residues. Germline-derived CDR1 and CDR2 are SGDLS and YYNGEE. Concerning this clonotype: Its specificity is not known.

This chain joins TRBV9 and TRBJ2-3, with no clear D. The source of this sequence is a human donor in good health. Some libraries in this study had Jurkat cell RNA spiked in. Sequencing was carried out using naive CD8+ T cells from blood, with Jurkat cell RNA spiked in. Specified subset: FACS-sorted CD8+CD4-CCR7+CD45RA+ naive T cells. The CDR3 spells CASSVATVSTDTQYF. The DNA of the CDR3 is TGTGCCAGCAGCGTAGCTACAGTTAGCACAGATACGCAGTATTTT. Filled out from reference TRBV9 and TRBJ2-3, the complete variable domain reads DSGVTQTPKHLITATGQRVTLRCSPRSGDLSVYWYQQSLDQGLQFLIQYYNGEERAKGNILERFSAQQFPDLHSELNLSSLELGDSALYFCASSVATVSTDTQYFGPGTRLTVL.